A single sample gave rise to the 10 T cell receptor beta chains below, sequenced in a study of PD-1 blockade in classical Hodgkin lymphoma. Data came from immunoSEQ multiplex PCR; TCRdb stores just in-frame clones and leaves some out. The table lists roughly 64,000 clones, just over 90% of them singletons. The time point was: cycle 4 day 1 (C4D1), after less than seven weeks of nivolumab. All the patients suffered relapse after autologous stem cell transplantation, and brentuximab vedotin exposure differed. The specimen comprised peripheral blood mononuclear cells (PBMCs), sampled before the fourth cycle of nivolumab. The receptors derive from a human donor with classical Hodgkin lymphoma.

This chain connects TRBV19 to TRBJ1-1, with unresolved D. The length of the CDR3 is 15 residues. CDR1 is LNHDA, CDR2 SQIVND, per germline (reference sequence). Trimming cost V 6 bases and J 1 base, with 15 bases left between them. CDR3 nucleotides: TGTGCCAGTAGGTTTAGCGTACGTTCGAACACTGAAGCTTTCTTT. Amino acid sequence: CASRFSVRSNTEAFF. Full variable domain (rest looked up from reference TRBV19 and TRBJ1-1): DGGITQSPKYLFRKEGQNVTLSCEQNLNHDAMYWYRQDPGQGLRLIYYSQIVNDFQKGDIAEGYSVSREKKESFPLTVTSAQKNPTAFYLCASRFSVRSNTEAFFGQGTRLTVV.

The CDR3 loop reads CASVGRDGNTIYF. The CDR3, as DNA: TGTGCCAGTGTAGGCCGGGACGGAAACACCATATATTTT. This chain links TRBV10-3 with TRBJ1-3; TRBD1 might be the D (5 bases). The V and J ends lost 10 bases and 4 bases respectively, with 14 bases between them. In germline, CDR1 is ENHRY, CDR2 SYGVKD. CDR3 length: 13 residues.

This clone was counted only a few times. In nucleotides, the CDR3 is TGTGCCAGCAGTGAATATGGGGGTTTGGAGCCCCAGCATTTT. Translation gives CASSEYGGLEPQHF. The chain is built from TRBV25-1 and TRBJ1-5; tentatively, D is TRBD1 (5 bases). Deletions cut 0 bases from V and 8 bases from J, with 11 bases between. The CDR3 extends over 14 amino acids. Germline loops: CDR1 MGHDK, CDR2 SYGVNS. Together with reference TRBV25-1 and TRBJ1-5, the CDR3 gives the full variable domain: EADIYQTPRYLVIGTGKKITLECSQTMGHDKMYWYQQDPGMELHLIHYSYGVNSTEKGDLSSESTVSRIRTEHFPLTLESARPSHTSQYLCASSEYGGLEPQHFGDGTRLSIL.

The chain couples TRBV7-9 to TRBJ2-1, with D unresolved. This CDR3 has 18 amino acids. The V end was cut by 5 bases, the J end by 6 bases, with 26 bases between. Germline CDR1 is SEHNR and CDR2 is FQNEAQ (reference sequence). The CDR3 protein is CASSLYPFGPRQVNEQFF. DNA for the CDR3: TGTGCCAGCAGCCTATACCCTTTTGGTCCCCGGCAGGTCAATGAGCAGTTCTTC. Full variable domain (outside the CDR3, taken from reference TRBV7-9 and TRBJ2-1): DTGVSQNPRHKITKRGQNVTFRCDPISEHNRLYWYRQTLGQGPEFLTYFQNEAQLEKSRLLSDRFSAERPKGSFSTLEIQRTEQGDSAMYLCASSLYPFGPRQVNEQFFGPGTRLTVL.

This clone was found a few times. V gene TRBV25-1 combines with J gene TRBJ2-3; 10 bases agree with TRBD2. Germline V gene sequence: CDR1 MGHDK, CDR2 SYGVNS. V dropped 1 base and J dropped 6; count of bases not matched to a gene: 7. The CDR3 consists of 16 residues. The CDR3 region has the DNA TGTGCCAGCAGTGAATCCAGCGGGGGGGCCGGGGATACGCAGTATTTT. Protein sequence: CASSESSGGAGDTQYF. Together with reference TRBV25-1 and TRBJ2-3, the CDR3 gives the full variable domain: EADIYQTPRYLVIGTGKKITLECSQTMGHDKMYWYQQDPGMELHLIHYSYGVNSTEKGDLSSESTVSRIRTEHFPLTLESARPSHTSQYLCASSESSGGAGDTQYFGPGTRLTVL.

V and J are TRBV15 and TRBJ2-3; 8 bases agree with TRBD1. Germline V gene lookup returns CDR1 LNHNV and CDR2 YYDKDF (reference sequence). CDR3 size: 15 residues. V shed 1 base and J 5 bases; nucleotides not matched to a gene: 5. CDR3: CATSRVQGALDTQYF. For the CDR3, the DNA is TGTGCCACCAGCAGAGTTCAGGGGGCGTTAGATACGCAGTATTTT.

The chain couples TRBV4-1 to TRBJ2-6; possibly TRBD1 or TRBD2 for D (5 bases each). Germline CDR1 and CDR2: MGHRA and YSYEKL. V was trimmed by 6 bases and J by 0 bases, leaving 21 bases between them. CDR3 length equals 19 residues. The CDR3 DNA follows: TGCGCCAGCAGGAAAGAGAGGGGTTCCCTTAACTCTGGGGCCAACGTCCTGACTTTC. Amino acids: CASRKERGSLNSGANVLTF.

The chain joins TRBV19 to TRBJ2-6; 7 nucleotides align to TRBD1. The V and J ends lost 7 bases and 2 bases, in that order; junction bases with no gene match: 2. CDR1 is LNHDA and CDR2 is SQIVND in the germline V gene (reference sequence). The CDR3 totals 14 residues. In DNA form, the CDR3 reads TGTGCCAGTATAGGACAGGCTGGGGCCAACGTCCTGACTTTC. It specifies CASIGQAGANVLTF.

The chain carries TRBV5-4 and TRBJ2-5; D possibly corresponds to TRBD1 (6 bases). The J call may be in error: the DNA end matches TRBJ2-7 better. The CDR3 runs 13 residues. The germline CDR1 and CDR2 sequences are SGHNT and YYREEE (reference sequence). This chain's CDR3 is CASSLQGSYEQYF. The CDR3 coding sequence is TGTGCCAGCAGCCTGCAGGGGTCCTACGAGCAGTACTTC.

The genes are TRBV5-1 and TRBJ2-3, with D maybe TRBD2 (5 bases). Germline CDR1 SGHRS, CDR2 YFSETQ. The length of the CDR3 is 16 residues. V was trimmed by 5 bases and J by 3 bases, leaving 19 bases between them. CDR3 in amino acids: CASRDRLPGKTDTQYF. In DNA form, the CDR3 reads TGCGCCAGCAGGGACCGACTGCCGGGGAAGACAGATACGCAGTATTTT.